The entry that follows covers one TCR beta chain sequence. These data originate in a study of cytotoxic CD8 clonotypes in ibrutinib-treated CLL. At the level of the study: Enrolment comprised around 11 relapsed/refractory and some 15 treatment-naive patients; roughly 18 were IGHV unmutated. Response samples were taken after a median of approximately 11 months on treatment, range 6 to 36.

The data were produced by immunoSEQ multiplex PCR, yet TCRdb's version contains in-frame clones alone and is incomplete. The data hold about 25,000 clones, with around 74% observed a single time. Around 2.1 micrograms of genomic DNA from cryopreserved PBMCs went into TCR beta libraries. The origin of this receptor is a human donor with chronic lymphocytic leukemia. The sequencing here drew on PBMCs, taken at disease progression, from a patient treated with ibrutinib.

CDR3 in amino acids: CASSLDYQTQYF. CDR3 nucleotide sequence: TGTGCCAGCAGCTTAGACTATCAAACCCAGTACTTC. The V gene is TRBV7-9, the J gene TRBJ2-5; D is unclear. Trimming pared 1 base from V and 8 bases from J, leaving 8 bases between. The CDR3 is made up of 12 amino acids. Germline CDR1 and CDR2: SEHNR and FQNEAQ (reference sequence).